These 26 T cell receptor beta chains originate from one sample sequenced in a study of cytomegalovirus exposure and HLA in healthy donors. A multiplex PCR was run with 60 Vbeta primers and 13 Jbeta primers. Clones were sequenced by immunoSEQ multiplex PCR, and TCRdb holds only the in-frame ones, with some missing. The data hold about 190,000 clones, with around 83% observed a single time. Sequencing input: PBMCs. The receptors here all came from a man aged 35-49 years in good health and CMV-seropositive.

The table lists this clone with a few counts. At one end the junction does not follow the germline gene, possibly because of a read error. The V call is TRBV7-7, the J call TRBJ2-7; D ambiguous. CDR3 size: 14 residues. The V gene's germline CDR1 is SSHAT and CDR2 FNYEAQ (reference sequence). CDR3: CASSPGARSYEQYF. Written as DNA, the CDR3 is TGTGCTAGCAGCCCTGGAGCTCGTTCCTACGAGCAGTACTTC. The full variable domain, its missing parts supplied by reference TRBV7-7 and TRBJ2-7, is GAGVSQSPRYKVTKRGQDVTLRCDPISSHATLYWYQQALGQGPEFLTYFNYEAQPDKSGLPSDRFSAERPEGSISTLTIQRTEQRDSAMYRCASSPGARSYEQYFGPGTRLTVT.

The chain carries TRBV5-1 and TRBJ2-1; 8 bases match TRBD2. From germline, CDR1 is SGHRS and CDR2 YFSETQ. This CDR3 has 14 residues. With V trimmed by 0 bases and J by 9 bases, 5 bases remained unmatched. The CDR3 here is CASSLVSGSIEQFF. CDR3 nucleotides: TGCGCCAGCAGCTTGGTAAGCGGGAGCATTGAGCAGTTCTTC.

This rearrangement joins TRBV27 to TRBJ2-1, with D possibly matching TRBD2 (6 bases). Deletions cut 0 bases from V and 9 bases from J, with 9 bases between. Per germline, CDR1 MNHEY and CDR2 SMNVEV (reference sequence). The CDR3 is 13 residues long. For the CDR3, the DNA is TGTGCCAGCAGTTTATCGTGGGGGGTTGAGCAGTTCTTC. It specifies CASSLSWGVEQFF.

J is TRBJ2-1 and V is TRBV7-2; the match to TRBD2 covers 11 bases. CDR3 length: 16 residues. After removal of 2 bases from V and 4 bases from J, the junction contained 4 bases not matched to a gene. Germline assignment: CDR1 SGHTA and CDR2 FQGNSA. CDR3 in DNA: TGTGCCAGCAGCTTAAAGTCTAGCGGGGGGTACAATGAGCAGTTCTTC. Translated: CASSLKSSGGYNEQFF.

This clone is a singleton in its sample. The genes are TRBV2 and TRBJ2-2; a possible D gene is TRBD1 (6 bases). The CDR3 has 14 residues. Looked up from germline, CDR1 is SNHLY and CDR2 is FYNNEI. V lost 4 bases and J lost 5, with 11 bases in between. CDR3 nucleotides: TGTGCCAGCAGTGTGGTAGGGGGTACCGGGGAGCTGTTTTTT. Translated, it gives CASSVVGGTGELFF.

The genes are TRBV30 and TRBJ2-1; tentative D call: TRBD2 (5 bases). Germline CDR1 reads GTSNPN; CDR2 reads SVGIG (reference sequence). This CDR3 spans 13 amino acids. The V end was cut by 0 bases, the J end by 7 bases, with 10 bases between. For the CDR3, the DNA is TGTGCCTGGAGTGTATACCGGGATAATGAGCAGTTCTTC. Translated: CAWSVYRDNEQFF.

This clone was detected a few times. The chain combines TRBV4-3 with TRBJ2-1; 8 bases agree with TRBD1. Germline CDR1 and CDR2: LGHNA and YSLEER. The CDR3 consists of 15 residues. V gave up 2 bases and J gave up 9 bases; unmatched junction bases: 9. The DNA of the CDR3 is TGCGCCAGCAGCCAACTTCACCAGGGGGCGTCTGAGCAGTTCTTC. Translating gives CASSQLHQGASEQFF.

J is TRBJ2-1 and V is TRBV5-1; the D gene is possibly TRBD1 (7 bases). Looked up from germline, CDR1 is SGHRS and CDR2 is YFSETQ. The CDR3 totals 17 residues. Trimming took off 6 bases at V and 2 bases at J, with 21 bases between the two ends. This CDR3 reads CASNGAPEGAPYNEQFF. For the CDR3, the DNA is TGCGCCAGCAACGGCGCACCGGAGGGGGCTCCCTACAATGAGCAGTTCTTC.

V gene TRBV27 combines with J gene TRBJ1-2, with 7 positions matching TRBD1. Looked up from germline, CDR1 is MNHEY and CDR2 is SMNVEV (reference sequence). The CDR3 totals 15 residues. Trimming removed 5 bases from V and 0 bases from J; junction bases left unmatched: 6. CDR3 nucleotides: TGTGCCAGCAGTGGGGACAGACCTACTAACTATGGCTACACCTTC. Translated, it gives CASSGDRPTNYGYTF.

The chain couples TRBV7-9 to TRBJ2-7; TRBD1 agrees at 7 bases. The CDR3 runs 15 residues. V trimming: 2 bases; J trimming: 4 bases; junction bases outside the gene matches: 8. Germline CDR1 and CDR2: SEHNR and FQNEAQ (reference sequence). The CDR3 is CASSLTRGGWYEQYF. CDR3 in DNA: TGTGCCAGCAGCTTAACCAGAGGGGGCTGGTACGAGCAGTACTTC.

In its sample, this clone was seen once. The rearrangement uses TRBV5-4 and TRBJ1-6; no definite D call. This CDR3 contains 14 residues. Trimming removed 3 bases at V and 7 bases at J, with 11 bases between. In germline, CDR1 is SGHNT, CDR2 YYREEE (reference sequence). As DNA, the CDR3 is TGTGCCAGCAGCTCGCGCCCCGCCAATTCACCCCTCCACTTT. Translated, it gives CASSSRPANSPLHF.

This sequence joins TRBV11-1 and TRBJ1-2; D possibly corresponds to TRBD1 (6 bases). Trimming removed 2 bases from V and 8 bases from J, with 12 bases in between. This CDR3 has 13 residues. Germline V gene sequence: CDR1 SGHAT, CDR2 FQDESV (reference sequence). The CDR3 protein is CASSLQGTLGYTF. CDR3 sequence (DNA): TGTGCCAGCAGCTTACAGGGGACCCTGGGCTACACCTTC.

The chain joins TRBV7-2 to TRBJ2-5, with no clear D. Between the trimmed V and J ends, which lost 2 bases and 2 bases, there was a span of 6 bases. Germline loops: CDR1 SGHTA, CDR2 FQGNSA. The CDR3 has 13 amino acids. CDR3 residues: CASSLYRQETQYF. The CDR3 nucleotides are TGTGCCAGCAGCTTATACAGACAAGAGACCCAGTACTTC.

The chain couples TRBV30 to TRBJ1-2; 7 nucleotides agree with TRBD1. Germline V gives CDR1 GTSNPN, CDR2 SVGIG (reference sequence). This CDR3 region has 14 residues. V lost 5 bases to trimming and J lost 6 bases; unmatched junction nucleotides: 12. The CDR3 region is CAWGPRGRGNGYTF. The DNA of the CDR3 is TGTGCCTGGGGTCCGAGGGGGCGAGGTAATGGCTACACCTTC.

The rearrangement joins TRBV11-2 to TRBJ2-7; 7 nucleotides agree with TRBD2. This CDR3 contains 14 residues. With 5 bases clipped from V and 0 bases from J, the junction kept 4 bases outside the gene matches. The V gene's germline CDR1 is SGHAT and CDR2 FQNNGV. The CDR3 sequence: CASSRERGSYEQYF. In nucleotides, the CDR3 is TGTGCCAGCAGCCGGGAGCGGGGCTCCTACGAGCAGTACTTC.

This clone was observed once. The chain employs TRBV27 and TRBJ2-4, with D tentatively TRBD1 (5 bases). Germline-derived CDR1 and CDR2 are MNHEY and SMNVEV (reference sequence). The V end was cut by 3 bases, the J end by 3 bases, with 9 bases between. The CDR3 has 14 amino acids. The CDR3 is CASSFAGIKNIQYF. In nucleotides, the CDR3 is TGTGCCAGCAGTTTTGCAGGGATCAAAAACATTCAGTACTTC.

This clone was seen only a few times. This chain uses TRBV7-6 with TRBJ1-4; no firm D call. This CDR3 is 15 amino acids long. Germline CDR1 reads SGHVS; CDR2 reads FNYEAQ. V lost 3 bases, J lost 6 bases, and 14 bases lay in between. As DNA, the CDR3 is TGTGCCAGCAGCTTCGGAAGAGGCAGTGATGAAAAACTGTTTTTT. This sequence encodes CASSFGRGSDEKLFF.

The CDR3 DNA is TGTGCCAGCAGCACCGGGACGGGAGGGACCCAGTACTTC. It encodes CASSTGTGGTQYF. The V call is TRBV7-7, the J call TRBJ2-5; 7 nucleotides line up with TRBD2. J gave up 7 bases and V 5 bases, and 7 bases lay outside the gene matches. Germline V gene data show CDR1 as SSHAT and CDR2 as FNYEAQ (reference sequence). The CDR3 sequence is 13 residues long.

The DNA for the CDR3 is TGCGCCAGCAGCCCACCGACAGGGGCCTATGGCTACACCTTC. Protein sequence: CASSPPTGAYGYTF. V and J are TRBV4-1 and TRBJ1-2; 8 positions agree with TRBD1. The CDR3 has 14 amino acids. V lost 4 bases and J lost 4; bases outside the gene matches: 5. Germline V gene sequence: CDR1 MGHRA, CDR2 YSYEKL.

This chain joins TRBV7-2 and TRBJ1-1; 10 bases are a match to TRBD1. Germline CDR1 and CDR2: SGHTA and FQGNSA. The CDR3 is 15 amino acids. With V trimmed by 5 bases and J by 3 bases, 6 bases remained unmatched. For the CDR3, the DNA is TGTGCCAGCAGCACAGACAGGGGGCAGGACACTGAAGCTTTCTTT. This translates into CASSTDRGQDTEAFF.

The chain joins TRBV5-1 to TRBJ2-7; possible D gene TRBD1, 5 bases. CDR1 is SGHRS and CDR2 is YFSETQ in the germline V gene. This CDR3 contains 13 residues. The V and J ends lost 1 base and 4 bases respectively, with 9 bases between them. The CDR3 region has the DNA TGCGCCAGCAGCTTGTCTCAGGGTTACGAGCAGTACTTC. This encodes CASSLSQGYEQYF.

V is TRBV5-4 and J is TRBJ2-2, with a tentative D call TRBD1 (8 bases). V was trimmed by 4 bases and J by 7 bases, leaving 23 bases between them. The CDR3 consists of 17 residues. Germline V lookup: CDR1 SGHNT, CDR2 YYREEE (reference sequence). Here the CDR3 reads CASSGGAGQVKVGELFF. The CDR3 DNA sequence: TGTGCCAGCAGCGGGGGAGCGGGACAGGTCAAAGTCGGGGAGCTGTTTTTT.

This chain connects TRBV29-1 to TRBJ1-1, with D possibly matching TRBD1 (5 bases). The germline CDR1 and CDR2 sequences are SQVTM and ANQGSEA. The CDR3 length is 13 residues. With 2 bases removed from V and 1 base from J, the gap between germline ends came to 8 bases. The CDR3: CSVEWQGNTEAFF. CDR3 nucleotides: TGCAGCGTTGAATGGCAGGGGAACACTGAAGCTTTCTTT.

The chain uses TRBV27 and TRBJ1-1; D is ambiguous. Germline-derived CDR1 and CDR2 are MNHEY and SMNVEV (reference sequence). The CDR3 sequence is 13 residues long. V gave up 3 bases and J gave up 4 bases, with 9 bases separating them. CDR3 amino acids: CASSFVGATEAFF. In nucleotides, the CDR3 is TGTGCCAGCAGTTTTGTGGGCGCCACTGAAGCTTTCTTT.

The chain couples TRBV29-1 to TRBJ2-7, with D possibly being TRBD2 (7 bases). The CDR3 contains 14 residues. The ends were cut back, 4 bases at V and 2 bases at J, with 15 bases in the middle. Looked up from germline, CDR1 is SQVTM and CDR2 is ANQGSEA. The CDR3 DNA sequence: TGCAGCGTTGGGGCGGGGGCAAGCCCCTACGAGCAGTACTTC. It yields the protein CSVGAGASPYEQYF.

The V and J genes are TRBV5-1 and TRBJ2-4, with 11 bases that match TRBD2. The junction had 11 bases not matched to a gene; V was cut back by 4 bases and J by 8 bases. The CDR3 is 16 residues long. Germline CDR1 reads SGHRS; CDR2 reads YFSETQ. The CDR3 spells CASSGSSGRAQYIQYF. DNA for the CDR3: TGCGCCAGCAGCGGCAGTAGCGGGAGGGCCCAATACATTCAGTACTTC.